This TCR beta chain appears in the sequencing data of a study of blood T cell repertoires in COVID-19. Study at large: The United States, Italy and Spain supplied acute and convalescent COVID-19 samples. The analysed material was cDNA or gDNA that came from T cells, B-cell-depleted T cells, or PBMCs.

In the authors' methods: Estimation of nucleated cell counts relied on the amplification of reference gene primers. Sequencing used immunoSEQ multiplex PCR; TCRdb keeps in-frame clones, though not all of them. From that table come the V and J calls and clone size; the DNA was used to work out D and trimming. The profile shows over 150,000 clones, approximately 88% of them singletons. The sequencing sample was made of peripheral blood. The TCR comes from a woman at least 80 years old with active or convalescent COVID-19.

The CDR3, as DNA: TGTGCCAGCAGCTATTTCTGGGAGACTGAAGCTTTCTTT. This gives the protein CASSYFWETEAFF. The rearrangement uses TRBV6-2 or TRBV6-3 and TRBJ1-1; D is unclear. Per germline, CDR1 MNHEY and CDR2 SVGEGT. Between the trimmed V and J ends, which lost 6 bases and 5 bases, there was a span of 13 bases. CDR3 size: 13 residues.